This TCR beta chain emerged from a study of cytomegalovirus exposure and HLA in healthy donors. Primers for the PCR totalled 60 Vbeta and 13 Jbeta. Produced via immunoSEQ multiplex PCR; TCRdb's table is partial and in-frame only. The sample consists of 100,000 to 150,000 clones, roughly four fifths of them appearing once. The receptor's source is a man aged 18 to 35 in good health and CMV-seronegative. The material sequenced was PBMCs.

The CDR3 loop is CASSETGREGYTF. The CDR3 DNA is TGTGCCAGCAGTGAGACAGGGCGTGAGGGCTACACCTTC. The V call is TRBV6-6, the J call TRBJ1-2; 7 bases match TRBD1. V dropped 5 bases and J dropped 8; count of bases not matched to a gene: 8. The CDR3 consists of 13 residues. Germline V gene sequence: CDR1 MNHNY, CDR2 SVGAGI (reference sequence).